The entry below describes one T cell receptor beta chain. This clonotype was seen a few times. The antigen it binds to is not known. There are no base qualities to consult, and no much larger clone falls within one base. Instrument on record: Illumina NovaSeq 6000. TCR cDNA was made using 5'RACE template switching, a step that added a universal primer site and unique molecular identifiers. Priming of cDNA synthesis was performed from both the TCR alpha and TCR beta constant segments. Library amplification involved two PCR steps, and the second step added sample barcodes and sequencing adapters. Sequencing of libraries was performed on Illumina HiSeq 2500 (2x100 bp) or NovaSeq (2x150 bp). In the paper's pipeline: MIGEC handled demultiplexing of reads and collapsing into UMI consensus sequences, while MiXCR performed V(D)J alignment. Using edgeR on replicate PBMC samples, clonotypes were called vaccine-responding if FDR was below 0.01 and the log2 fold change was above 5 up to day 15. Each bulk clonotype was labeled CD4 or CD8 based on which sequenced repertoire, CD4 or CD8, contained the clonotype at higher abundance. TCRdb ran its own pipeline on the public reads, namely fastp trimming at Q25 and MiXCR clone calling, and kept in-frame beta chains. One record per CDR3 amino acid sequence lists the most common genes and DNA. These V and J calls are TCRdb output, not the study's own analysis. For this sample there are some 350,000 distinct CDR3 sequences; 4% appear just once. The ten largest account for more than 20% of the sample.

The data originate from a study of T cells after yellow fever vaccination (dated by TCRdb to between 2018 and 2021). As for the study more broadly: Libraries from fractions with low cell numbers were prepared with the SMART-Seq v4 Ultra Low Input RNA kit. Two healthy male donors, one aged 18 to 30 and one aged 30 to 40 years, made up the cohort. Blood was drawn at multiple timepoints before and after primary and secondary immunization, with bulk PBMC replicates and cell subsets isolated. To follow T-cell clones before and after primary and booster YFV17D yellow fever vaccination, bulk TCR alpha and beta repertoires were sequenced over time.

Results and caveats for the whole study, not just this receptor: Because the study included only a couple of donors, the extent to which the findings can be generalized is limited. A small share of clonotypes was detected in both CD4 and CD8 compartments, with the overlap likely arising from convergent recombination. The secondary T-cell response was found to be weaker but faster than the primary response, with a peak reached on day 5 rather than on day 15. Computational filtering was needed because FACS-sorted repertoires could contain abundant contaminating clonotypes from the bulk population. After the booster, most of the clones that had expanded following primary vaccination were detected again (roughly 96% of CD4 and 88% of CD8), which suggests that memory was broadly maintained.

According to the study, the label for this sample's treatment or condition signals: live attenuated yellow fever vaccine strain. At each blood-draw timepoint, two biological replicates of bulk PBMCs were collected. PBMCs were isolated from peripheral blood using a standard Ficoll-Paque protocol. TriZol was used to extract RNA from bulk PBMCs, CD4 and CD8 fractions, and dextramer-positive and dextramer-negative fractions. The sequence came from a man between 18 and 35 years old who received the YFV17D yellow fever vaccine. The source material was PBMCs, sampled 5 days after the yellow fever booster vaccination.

The encoded CDR3 is CASSLAGQGLSYEQYF. The nucleotide sequence reads TGCGCCAGCAGCTTGGCCGGTCAGGGGTTGAGTTACGAGCAGTACTTC. The rearrangement joined TRBV5-1 to TRBJ2-7; TRBD1 is perhaps the D gene, given 6 matching bases. From cysteine to phenylalanine, the CDR3 is 16 amino acids long. The read is trimmed to its CDR3 DNA, 48 bases read in frame from base 1. Based on the germline V gene, the CDR1 and CDR2 sequences are SGHRS and YFSETQ. Relative to germline, V is 0 bases shorter and J is 4 bases shorter, with 17 bases between their ends.